Below are 6 T cell receptor beta chains sequenced from a single sample in a study of T cell responses to AZD1222 COVID-19 vaccine. The repertoire was sequenced with immunoSEQ multiplex PCR; TCRdb's copy has only in-frame clones and lacks some. The table has 80,000 to 95,000 clones, roughly 86% seen once. The material was peripheral blood, obtained 28 days after the second AZD1222 dose. Every receptor here comes from an adult who received the AZD1222 COVID-19 vaccine.

The V call is TRBV6-1, the J call TRBJ1-1; TRBD1 might be the D (6 bases). Trimming removed 1 base from V and 3 bases from J, with 15 bases in between. This CDR3 spans 16 amino acids. The V gene's germline CDR1 is MNHNS and CDR2 SASEGT. The CDR3, as DNA: TGTGCCAGCAGTGAAGTGTGGGAAAGGGGGGACACTGAAGCTTTCTTT. Protein sequence: CASSEVWERGDTEAFF.

The gene calls are TRBV6-5 and TRBJ2-7; D not certain. Germline CDR1 MNHEY, CDR2 SVGAGI. V dropped 5 bases and J dropped 8 bases, with 16 bases sitting between them. This CDR3 contains 13 residues. As DNA, the CDR3 is TGTGCCAGCAGTCCCACCTTTATGGCCAAGCAGTACTTC. Translation gives CASSPTFMAKQYF.

CDR3 in amino acids: CASSAGGYGYTF. Written as DNA, the CDR3 is TGTGCCAGCAGTGCGGGGGGATATGGCTACACCTTC. The J gene is TRBJ1-2, the V gene TRBV2; the D gene is possibly TRBD1 (5 bases). The CDR3 has 12 residues. V lost 4 bases and J 5 bases, leaving 8 bases between the germline ends. Germline CDR1 is SNHLY and CDR2 is FYNNEI.

The V and J genes are TRBV28 and TRBJ1-2, with 9 bases identical to TRBD1. V gave up 6 bases and J gave up 5 bases; unmatched junction bases: 10. From germline, CDR1 is MDHEN and CDR2 SYDVKM. The CDR3 consists of 15 residues. Here the CDR3 reads CASRKTRQGVYGYTF. As DNA, the CDR3 is TGTGCCAGCAGAAAAACGAGACAGGGGGTGTATGGCTACACCTTC.

This rearrangement joins TRBV27 to TRBJ2-7; 9 nucleotides match TRBD2. The CDR3 extends over 14 amino acids. V shed 5 bases, J shed 2 bases, and the junction held 4 bases outside the gene matches. CDR1 is MNHEY and CDR2 is SMNVEV in the germline V gene (reference sequence). The CDR3 nucleotides read TGTGCCAGCAGTGGGGCTAGCGGGGCCTACGAGCAGTACTTC. Encoded protein: CASSGASGAYEQYF.

In nucleotides, the CDR3 is TGTGCCAGCAGCTTAGACGGCAGGGGGGGAAACACTGAAGCTTTCTTT. As protein: CASSLDGRGGNTEAFF. The V and J genes are TRBV11-3 and TRBJ1-1, with 7 bases identical to TRBD1. The CDR3 totals 16 residues. Unmatched junction bases numbered 6, after V lost 0 bases and J lost 2 bases. In germline, CDR1 is SGHNT, CDR2 YENEEA.